The clone carrying this T cell receptor (beta chain) was observed a handful of times. Its antigen is unknown. The data were taken from a study of brain T cells in children with intractable seizures. Findings and caveats of the study: Only CDR3 sequence similarity suggested viral specificity, without known HCMV serostatus. Among the top 50 brain clones were public and private clonotypes.

CDR1 is SQVTM and CDR2 is ANQGSEA in the germline V gene. The CDR3 extends over 14 amino acids. Trimming stripped 6 bases from V and 0 bases from J, with 14 bases between. Surgery cases with the highest brain T cell transcript signatures were chosen for sequencing. Pre-surgery treatment included at least one anti-epileptic drug. Some clones are missing from TCRdb's copy, which holds only in-frame ones; the method was immunoSEQ multiplex PCR. The sample yields roughly 8,700 clones, roughly 65% seen once. The clonotype comes from a girl aged 2-15 years with tuberous sclerosis and intractable seizures. The sample consisted of resected brain tissue, taken at surgery. This rearrangement joins TRBV29-1 to TRBJ2-5; D gene ambiguous. CDR3 sequence (DNA): TGCAGCGTACGACACCTCCTGTACCAAGAGACCCAGTACTTC. Translation gives CSVRHLLYQETQYF.